The 14 T cell receptor beta chains listed next were all sequenced from one sample in a study of blood T cell repertoires in COVID-19. The assay was immunoSEQ multiplex PCR, and TCRdb's table has in-frame clones only and misses some. The repertoire holds 150,000 to 200,000 clones, around nine tenths seen once, with around 3.5% in the top ten. The specimen was peripheral blood. Receptors were obtained from a man between 18 and 35 years old with active or convalescent COVID-19.

The chain is built from TRBV18 and TRBJ1-1, with a tentative D call TRBD1 (6 bases). V lost 2 bases, J lost 4 bases, and 17 bases lay in between. The germline gives CDR1 KGHSH, CDR2 LQKENI. There are 16 residues in the CDR3. The CDR3 DNA reads TGTGCCAGCTCACCAAGGGGGTCTCCGATGGTCACTGAAGCTTTCTTT. Translated, it gives CASSPRGSPMVTEAFF.

The chain couples TRBV5-1 to TRBJ2-6; TRBD2 matches 7 bases. Germline V lookup: CDR1 SGHRS, CDR2 YFSETQ. V shed 0 bases, J shed 2 bases, and the junction held 5 bases outside the gene matches. The CDR3 covers 17 residues. CDR3 in DNA: TGCGCCAGCAGCTTGGGGAGCGCGGGAGCTGGGGCCAACGTCCTGACTTTC. Translated, it gives CASSLGSAGAGANVLTF.

The chain couples TRBV12-5 to TRBJ2-2; 12 bases fit TRBD1. Germline V gene sequence: CDR1 LGHNT, CDR2 FRNRAP. The trim removed 5 bases at V and 6 bases at J, leaving 10 bases unmatched. This CDR3 has 17 residues. The CDR3 DNA follows: TGTGCTAGTGGTAAAACCGGGACAGGGGGCTCCGCCGGGGAGCTGTTTTTT. It specifies CASGKTGTGGSAGELFF.

The chain combines TRBV27 with TRBJ1-4; maybe TRBD1 (6 bases). Looked up from germline, CDR1 is MNHEY and CDR2 is SMNVEV (reference sequence). The CDR3 extends over 17 amino acids. The V and J ends lost 5 bases and 0 bases respectively, with 16 bases between them. CDR3 sequence: CASSPTDHRATNEKLFF. Here the CDR3 DNA reads TGTGCCAGCAGTCCCACGGACCACAGGGCAACTAATGAAAAACTGTTTTTT.

The J gene is TRBJ1-5, the V gene TRBV2; perhaps TRBD1 as D (6 bases). CDR3 length: 14 residues. Trimming removed 7 bases from V and 0 bases from J, with 10 bases in between. Germline assignment: CDR1 SNHLY and CDR2 FYNNEI. The CDR3 loop is CASKGGISNQPQHF. Here the CDR3 DNA reads TGTGCCAGCAAGGGGGGGATTAGCAATCAGCCCCAGCATTTT.

The rearrangement joins TRBV4-2 to TRBJ2-3, with TRBD2 matching 7 bases. The CDR3 is made up of 19 amino acids. Germline assignment: CDR1 LGHNA and CDR2 YNFKEQ. The V gene end was trimmed by 0 bases and the J gene end by 2 bases; junction bases not matched to a gene: 14. CDR3 bases: TGTGCCAGCAGCCAAGAGGCGTTTAGGCGGGAGAGGGTCACAGATACGCAGTATTTT. Protein sequence: CASSQEAFRRERVTDTQYF.

J is TRBJ1-1 and V is TRBV6-2 or TRBV6-3; TRBD1 is a possible D gene (6 bases). This CDR3 comprises 11 residues. Germline V gene lookup returns CDR1 MNHEY and CDR2 SVGEGT. Trimming pared 5 bases from V and 11 bases from J, leaving 12 bases between. CDR3 DNA sequence: TGTGCCAGCAGTACAAACAGGGTGGCTTTCTTT. Residues: CASSTNRVAFF.

This chain connects TRBV7-8 to TRBJ1-2; possible D gene TRBD1, 5 bases. This CDR3 spans 13 amino acids. Per the germline V gene, CDR1 is SGHVS and CDR2 is FQNEAQ. Trimming cost V 8 bases and J 4 bases, with 14 bases left between them. DNA for the CDR3: TGTGCCAGCGGTCTGGGAAGGGGCTATGGCTACACCTTC. This translates into CASGLGRGYGYTF.

The chain couples TRBV5-1 to TRBJ2-3; D ambiguous. Trimming took off 0 bases at V and 2 bases at J, with 7 bases between the two ends. There are 14 residues in the CDR3. CDR1 and CDR2 (germline): SGHRS, YFSETQ. CDR3 DNA: TGCGCCAGCAGCTTGGTCCCCCACACAGATACGCAGTATTTT. It encodes CASSLVPHTDTQYF.

This clone has just a few counts. The chain links TRBV5-4 to TRBJ1-2; possibly TRBD1 for D (5 bases). With 5 bases removed from V and 7 bases from J, the gap between germline ends came to 15 bases. The germline gives CDR1 SGHNT, CDR2 YYREEE (reference sequence). CDR3 length: 13 amino acids. The CDR3 spells CASSSGQGFGYTF. In nucleotides, the CDR3 is TGTGCCAGCAGTTCAGGGCAGGGCTTTGGCTACACCTTC.

This chain connects TRBV28 to TRBJ1-1; 7 bases agree with TRBD1. The ends lost 7 bases at V and 0 bases at J; junction bases unmatched: 11. CDR3 size: 16 residues. Germline V gene lookup returns CDR1 MDHEN and CDR2 SYDVKM. CDR3 loop: CASNLSGTDVNTEAFF. The CDR3 DNA is TGTGCCAGCAACCTATCCGGGACAGACGTGAACACTGAAGCTTTCTTT. Full variable domain (missing parts from reference TRBV28 and TRBJ1-1): DVKVTQSSRYLVKRTGEKVFLECVQDMDHENMFWYRQDPGLGLRLIYFSYDVKMKEKGDIPEGYSVSREKKERFSLILESASTNQTSMYLCASNLSGTDVNTEAFFGQGTRLTVV.

The chain couples TRBV27 to TRBJ2-4, with 7 bases that match TRBD2. Germline values: CDR1 MNHEY, CDR2 SMNVEV (reference sequence). This CDR3 comprises 15 residues. V lost 6 bases to trimming and J lost 0 bases; unmatched junction nucleotides: 5. The CDR3 protein is CASRRTSVAKNIQYF. CDR3 nucleotide sequence: TGTGCCAGCAGGCGAACTAGCGTAGCCAAAAACATTCAGTACTTC.

The chain employs TRBV4-1 and TRBJ2-5; tentative D call: TRBD2 (5 bases). Trimming removed 1 base from V and 7 bases from J, with 13 bases in between. Germline V gene lookup returns CDR1 MGHRA and CDR2 YSYEKL. CDR3 length: 14 amino acids. CDR3 region: CASSQVNGEGTQYF. DNA of the CDR3: TGCGCCAGCAGCCAAGTTAACGGGGAAGGGACCCAGTACTTC.

This clone was detected only once. The chain is built from TRBV10-2 and TRBJ2-3, with 7 positions matching TRBD1. The CDR3 totals 18 residues. Germline loops: CDR1 WSHSY, CDR2 SAAADI. Germline trimming cut 10 bases from V and 2 bases from J; bases unmatched to any gene: 21. CDR3 loop: CATKTTGTEAFSTDTQYF. CDR3 bases: TGCGCCACCAAGACGACAGGGACAGAGGCTTTTTCCACAGATACGCAGTATTTT.